This entry concerns a single T cell receptor beta chain. 60 Vbeta and 13 Jbeta primers were used in PCR. Assay used: immunoSEQ multiplex PCR; TCRdb lists only in-frame clones, some missing. The sample table includes 130,000 or so clones. This CDR3 spans 15 amino acids. V was clipped by 2 bases and J by 5 bases; unmatched bases: 5. The germline V gene encodes CDR1 MDHEN and CDR2 SYDVKM. These data belong to a study of cytomegalovirus exposure and HLA in healthy donors. The chain carries TRBV28 and TRBJ2-5; 10 bases fit TRBD2. The TCR comes from a woman aged 18-29 years in good health and CMV-seronegative. The sample taken for sequencing was PBMCs. DNA of the CDR3: TGTGCCAGCAGTTTAGCTAGCGGGGGCCAGGAGACCCAGTACTTC. Translated: CASSLASGGQETQYF.